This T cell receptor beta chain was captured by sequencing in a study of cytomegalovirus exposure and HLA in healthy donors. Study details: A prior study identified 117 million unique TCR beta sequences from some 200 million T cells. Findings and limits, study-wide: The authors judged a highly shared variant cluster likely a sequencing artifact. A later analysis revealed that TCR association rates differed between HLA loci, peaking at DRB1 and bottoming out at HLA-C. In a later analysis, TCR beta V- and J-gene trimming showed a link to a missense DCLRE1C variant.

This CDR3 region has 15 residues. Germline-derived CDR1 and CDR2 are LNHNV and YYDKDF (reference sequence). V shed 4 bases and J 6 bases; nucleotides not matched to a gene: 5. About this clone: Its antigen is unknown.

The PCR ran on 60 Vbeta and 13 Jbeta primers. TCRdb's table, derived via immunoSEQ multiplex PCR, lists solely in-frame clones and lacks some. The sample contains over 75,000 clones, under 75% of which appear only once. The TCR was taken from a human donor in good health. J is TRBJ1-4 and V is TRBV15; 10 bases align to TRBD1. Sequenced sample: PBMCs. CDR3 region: CATSITGTGDEKLFF. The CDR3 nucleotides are TGTGCCACCAGCATTACCGGGACAGGGGATGAAAAACTGTTTTTT.